The 22 T cell receptor beta chains below were found in one sample sequenced in a study of OX40 agonist ivuxolimab in advanced cancers. Preparation of the library involved the immunoSEQ multiplex PCR assay. The immuneACCESS repertoire file appears here via TCRdb, limited to in-frame rearrangements. These files lack a portion of the clones; in checked studies, under half of the deficit traces to unresolved V genes, and the cause of the others is not known. The sample contains 28,000 or so clones, 85% to 90% of them found a single time. About a fifth of the sample is taken by the ten largest. The starting material was CD4+ or CD8+ T cells sorted from blood, obtained in a trial of the OX40 agonist ivuxolimab. The receptors were gathered from an adult with an advanced solid tumor such as melanoma, head and neck, liver or kidney cancer.

The chain uses TRBV2 and TRBJ2-7; 8 nucleotides match TRBD2. This CDR3 region has 15 residues. Germline V CDR1 and CDR2: SNHLY, FYNNEI. V dropped 2 bases and J dropped 2; count of bases not matched to a gene: 5. DNA of the CDR3: TGTGCCAGCAGTGAATACGGGGGGGGCCCCTACGAGCAGTACTTC. It is translated as CASSEYGGGPYEQYF.

The rearrangement joins TRBV28 to TRBJ2-3, with 11 bases aligning to TRBD2. Germline CDR1 and CDR2: MDHEN and SYDVKM. V was pared by 3 bases and J by 3 bases, with 8 bases of the junction left unmatched. CDR3 length: 17 amino acids. DNA of the CDR3: TGTGCCAGCAGTTTTTTCTCTAGCGGGAGGCGAACAGATACGCAGTATTTT. It is translated as CASSFFSSGRRTDTQYF.

This sequence joins TRBV6-1 and TRBJ1-2, with 7 bases identical to TRBD1. The CDR3 is made up of 15 amino acids. The germline V gene encodes CDR1 MNHNS and CDR2 SASEGT. The V gene end was trimmed by 7 bases and the J gene end by 4 bases; junction bases not matched to a gene: 12. CDR3 coding DNA: TGTGCCAGCACCCCCCGGGACAGTGGGACCTATGGCTACACCTTC. Residues: CASTPRDSGTYGYTF.

This rearrangement joins TRBV11-2 to TRBJ2-1; D gene unclear. This CDR3 has 15 residues. V was shortened by 1 base and J by 7 bases, with 14 bases between the two germline ends. Germline V gene sequence: CDR1 SGHAT, CDR2 FQNNGV. This CDR3 is CASSLVARSVNEQFF. DNA for the CDR3: TGTGCCAGCAGCTTAGTGGCGCGATCTGTTAATGAGCAGTTCTTC.

V is TRBV21-1 and J is TRBJ1-2. TRBV21-1 is tagged as a pseudogene. CDR3 length: 13 residues. CDR3 DNA: TGTGCCAGCAGCAAGGGGGGTACCTATGGCTACACCTTC. Translated: CASSKGGTYGYTF.

The chain recombines TRBV28 with TRBJ1-2, with D maybe TRBD1 (5 bases). Germline assignment: CDR1 MDHEN and CDR2 SYDVKM. V lost 8 bases and J 4 bases, leaving 20 bases between the germline ends. The CDR3 has 15 residues. For the CDR3, the DNA is TGTGCCAGCCTCAGGTGGGGAGGGGCCATCTATGGCTACACCTTC. It translates to CASLRWGGAIYGYTF.

The chain joins TRBV28 to TRBJ1-1; D not resolved. The CDR3 covers 16 residues. Germline lookup yields CDR1 MDHEN and CDR2 SYDVKM. The V gene lost 1 base and the J gene lost 5 bases, with 17 bases spanning the gap. The CDR3 bases are TGTGCCAGCAGTTTATTAGGGCCCATGGTGAGGACTGAAGCTTTCTTT. Translating it yields CASSLLGPMVRTEAFF.

This clone has just one count. This chain links TRBV7-9 with TRBJ1-2; TRBD1 aligns across 7 bases. J gave up 8 bases and V 3 bases, and 9 bases lay outside the gene matches. The CDR3 contains 14 residues. Germline V gives CDR1 SEHNR, CDR2 FQNEAQ (reference sequence). CDR3 nucleotides: TGTGCCAGCAGCTTTGGGTCCTCAGGGGGAGGCTACACCTTC. Residues: CASSFGSSGGGYTF. Combining the CDR3 with reference TRBV7-9 and TRBJ1-2 gives the whole variable domain DTGVSQNPRHKITKRGQNVTFRCDPISEHNRLYWYRQTLGQGPEFLTYFQNEAQLEKSRLLSDRFSAERPKGSFSTLEIQRTEQGDSAMYLCASSFGSSGGGYTFGSGTRLTVV.

V usage is TRBV5-6 and J usage is TRBJ2-2; perhaps TRBD1 as D (6 bases). The length of the CDR3 is 12 residues. Germline CDR1 reads SGHDT; CDR2 reads YYEEEE. Trimming took off 9 bases at V and 6 bases at J, with 12 bases between the two ends. CDR3 residues: CATSQGPGELFF. CDR3 bases: TGTGCCACCTCACAGGGACCCGGGGAGCTGTTTTTT.

The CDR3 is CASSPGDIPYNEQFF. DNA of the CDR3: TGTGCCAGCTCACCAGGGGACATACCTTACAATGAGCAGTTCTTC. The chain uses TRBV18 and TRBJ2-1; possible D gene TRBD1, 6 bases. Germline loops: CDR1 KGHSH, CDR2 LQKENI. This CDR3 contains 15 residues. V was clipped by 2 bases and J by 4 bases, with 12 bases between them.

The V call is TRBV2, the J call TRBJ1-3; 12 bases match TRBD1. This CDR3 is built from 16 residues. V lost 5 bases and J lost 3; bases outside the gene matches: 5. The germline CDR1 and CDR2 sequences are SNHLY and FYNNEI. The CDR3 region is CASSPGTGGDGNTIYF. The CDR3, as DNA: TGTGCCAGCAGTCCCGGGACAGGGGGCGATGGAAACACCATATATTTT.

Here the CDR3 reads CASSLMGHLHGDTF. Here the CDR3 DNA reads TGTGCCAGCAGCCTCATGGGCCACCTCCACGGGGACACCTTC. The V and J genes are TRBV5-8 and TRBJ1-2; D gene ambiguous. V dropped 4 bases and J dropped 12 bases, with 22 bases sitting between them. Germline V gene data show CDR1 as SGHTS and CDR2 as YDEGEE. The CDR3 covers 14 residues.

The chain uses TRBV12-5 and TRBJ2-3; possible D gene TRBD1, 6 bases. The germline V gene has CDR1 LGHNT and CDR2 FRNRAP. Trimming pared 1 base from V and 6 bases from J, leaving 17 bases between. The CDR3 has 16 amino acids. For the CDR3, the DNA is TGTGCTAGTGGTTTGGATCCGGGCAGGGGTCGCGATACGCAGTATTTT. Residues: CASGLDPGRGRDTQYF.

This rearrangement joins TRBV9 to TRBJ2-7, with D tentatively TRBD1 or TRBD2 (5 bases each). Germline CDR1 reads SGDLS; CDR2 reads YYNGEE. The CDR3 runs to 15 residues. V gave up 0 bases and J gave up 2 bases, with 12 bases separating them. CDR3 DNA: TGTGCCAGCAGCGTAGGGGCAGGGACGACCTACGAGCAGTACTTC. The encoded protein is CASSVGAGTTYEQYF.

The CDR3 nucleotides are TGTGCCAGCAGCTTAGGCCATGGCTACACCTTC. Its translation is CASSLGHGYTF. The V and J genes are TRBV7-2 and TRBJ1-2; D not resolved. The CDR3 runs to 11 residues. In germline, CDR1 is SGHTA, CDR2 FQGNSA. V dropped 1 base and J dropped 6 bases, with 3 bases sitting between them.

J is TRBJ1-2 and V is TRBV6-5, with a tentative D call TRBD1 (5 bases). Germline CDR1 is MNHEY and CDR2 is SVGAGI. This CDR3 contains 14 residues. Trimming took 3 bases from V and 5 from J, leaving 13 bases between them. CDR3 sequence: CASSYGGAGYGYTF. CDR3 in DNA: TGTGCCAGCAGTTATGGAGGGGCCGGGTATGGCTACACCTTC.

This clone was counted a single time. This chain joins TRBV27 and TRBJ1-1; D unclear. Trimming left V 10 bases short and J 4 bases short, with 16 bases between. Per the germline V gene, CDR1 is MNHEY and CDR2 is SMNVEV (reference sequence). The CDR3 length is 13 residues. CDR3 amino acids: CATCDTGGTEAFF. The CDR3 nucleotides are TGTGCCACGTGCGACACCGGTGGCACTGAAGCTTTCTTT.

The J gene is TRBJ2-1, the V gene TRBV4-3; 8 nucleotides agree with TRBD2. The V segment lost 0 bases and the J segment 4 bases; nucleotides outside the gene matches: 5. The germline CDR1 and CDR2 sequences are LGHNA and YSLEER. CDR3 size: 16 residues. DNA for the CDR3: TGCGCCAGCAGCCAAGATTCCGGGGGGGGTTACAATGAGCAGTTCTTC. Its protein product is CASSQDSGGGYNEQFF.

The chain recombines TRBV28 with TRBJ2-3; tentatively, D is TRBD2 (5 bases). The CDR3 length is 16 residues. V lost 5 bases, J lost 0 bases, and 15 bases lay in between. CDR1 and CDR2 (germline): MDHEN, SYDVKM. CDR3 loop: CASSPVWGVSTDTQYF. The DNA of the CDR3 is TGTGCCAGCAGTCCGGTGTGGGGAGTTAGCACAGATACGCAGTATTTT.

The chain links TRBV4-3 to TRBJ2-7; 9 positions agree with TRBD1. The junction had 2 bases not matched to a gene; V was cut back by 0 bases and J by 2 bases. The CDR3 runs 15 residues. Germline V lookup: CDR1 LGHNA, CDR2 YSLEER. In DNA, the CDR3 is TGCGCCAGCAGCCAAGACAGGACAGGGGCCTACGAGCAGTACTTC. Translated, it gives CASSQDRTGAYEQYF.

The chain recombines TRBV5-1 with TRBJ1-1; no clear D gene. Germline V lookup: CDR1 SGHRS, CDR2 YFSETQ. V shed 1 base and J shed 0 bases, with 7 bases lying between them. The CDR3 is 14 residues long. The CDR3 region has the DNA TGCGCCAGCAGCTTGACGGACTTGAACACTGAAGCTTTCTTT. Its translation: CASSLTDLNTEAFF.

This clone is a singleton in its sample. The chain combines TRBV14 with TRBJ1-2; no firm D call. This CDR3 comprises 16 residues. The ends were cut back, 4 bases at V and 4 bases at J, with 19 bases in the middle. Germline values: CDR1 SGHDN, CDR2 FVKESK. CDR3 nucleotides: TGTGCCAGCAGCCCGGGGTCGGGGAGAACCATCTATGGCTACACCTTC. This translates into CASSPGSGRTIYGYTF.